This T cell receptor (beta chain) was sequenced during a study of CXCR3-negative and CXCR3-positive naive CD8 T cells (dated by TCRdb to the late 2010s). At the level of the whole study: In total, about 150 million TRB reads were obtained, which works out to roughly 1.5 +/- 0.3 million reads per library. Diversity and physicochemical repertoire analyses covered some eleven donors pooled from two independent experiments. Naive subsets from five or six donors and memory cells from 3 donors were included in the TRBV-TRBJ cluster analysis.

Comments on this clonotype: Its target antigen remains unknown.

Each CD8+ T cell subset was flow-sorted in triplicate, and 300,000 to 350,000 cells per subset were placed directly into RLT lysis buffer. Peripheral blood mononuclear cells were isolated from buffy coats by standard density gradient centrifugation. Total RNA was extracted from sorted cells with an RNeasy Mini Kit. Reads for this sample came from a NextSeq 550. The Human TCR Profiling Kit (MiLaboratory) was used to prepare UMI-labeled 5' RACE TRB cDNA libraries. The full amount of extracted RNA was used for cDNA synthesis, and the full amount of resulting cDNA was used for PCR amplification. Libraries were prepared in parallel using an identical number of PCR cycles. In the source study's methods: About 52,000 +/- 9,100 unique UMI-labeled TRB cDNA molecules per library were extracted with MIGEC and MiXCR, with at least two reads per UMI required. An average of 40,000 +/- 10,000 functional in-frame TRB CDR3 nucleotide clonotypes without stop codons was found per library. Diversity metrics, including normalized Shannon-Wiener and Chao1, were computed in VDJtools after downsampling to 5000 UMI-labeled TRB molecules per sample. Clonotype-size-weighted physicochemical properties of the central five CDR3 residues (interaction energy, strength, volume and Kidera factor 4) were computed in VDJtools. TCRdb reprocessed the reads, and each CDR3 protein sequence is entered once, without DNA. These V and J calls rely on TCRdb rather than the paper's analysis. The sample table includes over 35,000 distinct CDR3 sequences. The ten largest make up about 14% of the sample.

Study-wide findings and limitations: CXCR3 expression partially decreased after cryopreservation, so most assays used freshly isolated PBMCs. Because surface CD5, which is linked to self-reactivity in mice, was comparable between the naive subsets, TCR interaction strength was also inferred from the physicochemical properties of TRB CDR3s. Naive CXCR3-negative and CXCR3-positive cells from the same donor showed similar TRBV-TRBJ usage, whereas memory cells showed distinct patterns. Both naive subsets had comparably high repertoire diversity, while memory CD8+ T cells had much lower repertoire diversity.

CDR1 and CDR2 are read off the germline V gene as SGHTA and FQGTGA. Its CDR3 holds 15 amino acids, cysteine through phenylalanine. There is no recorded DNA. The receptor's source is a human donor in good health. Some clones in this sample may be carry-over from other donors' samples. The source material was memory CD8+ T cells from blood. This specimen's cell subset or site label, interpreted: conventional CD8+ memory T cells (TMEM), sorted as controls. The sequence is built from TRBV7-3 and TRBJ2-3; the TRBD2 assignment by TCRdb is unverifiable without DNA. CDR3 reads: CASSRLAGGQDTQYF.